What follows are 6 T cell receptor beta chains derived from one specimen sequenced in a study of T cell changes during pregnancy in multiple sclerosis. Sequencing was performed with immunoSEQ multiplex PCR; in TCRdb, only in-frame clones are kept and a portion is missing. Of over 40,000 clones listed, approximately 90% were seen once; the top ten hold 5.9%. This specimen consisted of CD8+ T cells from peripheral blood mononuclear cells, obtained after pregnancy. These receptors came from a female donor in good health, enrolled as a control in a pregnancy study.

The chain employs TRBV13 and TRBJ1-1; 7 bases align to TRBD1. This CDR3 has 17 residues. The germline V gene encodes CDR1 PRHDT and CDR2 FYEKMQ (reference sequence). Trimming removed 3 bases from V and 4 bases from J; junction bases left unmatched: 14. The CDR3 region is CASSFARQGMPGTEAFF. The DNA for the CDR3 is TGTGCCAGCAGCTTCGCCCGACAGGGAATGCCGGGCACTGAAGCTTTCTTT.

The genes are TRBV28 and TRBJ1-2; maybe TRBD1 (5 bases). V was shortened by 10 bases and J by 8 bases, with 35 bases between the two germline ends. Germline lookup yields CDR1 MDHEN and CDR2 SYDVKM. This CDR3 contains 18 residues. CDR3 loop: CATYLRTRGGERFWGYTF. The CDR3 DNA follows: TGTGCCACCTACCTCCGAACCCGGGGAGGGGAACGTTTCTGGGGCTACACCTTC.

V gene TRBV15 combines with J gene TRBJ2-7; possible D gene TRBD1, 7 bases. This CDR3 spans 15 amino acids. CDR1 and CDR2 (germline): LNHNV, YYDKDF (reference sequence). V lost 1 base, J lost 7 bases, and 17 bases lay in between. The CDR3 loop is CATSRAGALQGEQYF. The CDR3 DNA is TGTGCCACCAGCAGAGCGGGGGCTCTACAGGGGGAGCAGTACTTC.

The chain combines TRBV7-9 with TRBJ2-7; D call uncertain. This CDR3 is built from 14 residues. Germline V CDR1 and CDR2: SEHNR, FQNEAQ (reference sequence). The V end lost 4 bases, the J end lost 7 bases, and 17 bases lay between the germline ends. The CDR3 bases are TGTGCCAGCAGCTCCAGTGCCCGACTTGGGGAGCAGTACTTC. Translation: CASSSSARLGEQYF. Drawing the rest from reference TRBV7-9 and TRBJ2-7, the complete variable domain is DTGVSQNPRHKITKRGQNVTFRCDPISEHNRLYWYRQTLGQGPEFLTYFQNEAQLEKSRLLSDRFSAERPKGSFSTLEIQRTEQGDSAMYLCASSSSARLGEQYFGPGTRLTVT.

The chain joins TRBV2 to TRBJ1-1; 12 bases are a match to TRBD1. CDR1 is SNHLY, CDR2 FYNNEI, per germline. Unmatched junction bases numbered 4, after V lost 6 bases and J lost 5 bases. This CDR3 is 14 amino acids long. The CDR3 coding sequence is TGTGCCAGCAGCGGGACAGGGGGCCTAACTGAAGCTTTCTTT. It specifies CASSGTGGLTEAFF.

V gene TRBV7-8 combines with J gene TRBJ2-7; 9 bases match TRBD2. The V gene end was trimmed by 5 bases and the J gene end by 1 base; junction bases not matched to a gene: 6. This CDR3 comprises 15 residues. From germline, CDR1 is SGHVS and CDR2 FQNEAQ. DNA for the CDR3: TGTGCCAGCAGCCTTAGCGGGGGTCCTTCCTACGAGCAGTACTTC. It encodes CASSLSGGPSYEQYF.